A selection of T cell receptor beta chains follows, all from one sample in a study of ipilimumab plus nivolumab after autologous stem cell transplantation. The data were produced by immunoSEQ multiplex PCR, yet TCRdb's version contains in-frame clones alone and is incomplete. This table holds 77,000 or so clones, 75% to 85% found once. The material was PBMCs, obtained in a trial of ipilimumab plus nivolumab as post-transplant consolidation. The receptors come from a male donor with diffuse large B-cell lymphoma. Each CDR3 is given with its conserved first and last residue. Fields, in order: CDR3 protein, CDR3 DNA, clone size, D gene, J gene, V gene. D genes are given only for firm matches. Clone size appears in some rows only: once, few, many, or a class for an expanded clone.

CASSRRAGNTGELFF | TGTGCCAGCAGTCGCCGGGCGGGTAACACCGGGGAGCTGTTTTTT | . | . | TRBJ2-2 | TRBV6-6
CASSNHRDRRNQPQHF | TGTGCCAGCAGCAACCACCGGGACAGGAGGAATCAGCCCCAGCATTTT | . | . | TRBJ1-5 | TRBV21-1
CASSELSGANYGYTF | TGTGCCAGCAGTGAACTGTCAGGCGCTAACTATGGCTACACCTTC | . | . | TRBJ1-2 | TRBV6-1
CASSFSLDTQYF | TGTGCCAGCAGCTTTAGTCTGGATACGCAGTATTTT | . | . | TRBJ2-3 | TRBV7-8
CASSLRLAGGDEQFF | TGTGCCAGCAGCTTAAGACTAGCGGGGGGAGATGAGCAGTTCTTC | . | TRBD2 | TRBJ2-1 | TRBV7-9
CASSPRGSGSYEQYF | TGTGCCAGCAGCCCCCGGGGTAGCGGTTCCTACGAGCAGTACTTC | . | . | TRBJ2-7 | TRBV5-6
CASSKLLAGGNTDTQYF | TGCGCCAGCAGCAAACTTCTAGCGGGGGGCAACACAGATACGCAGTATTTT | . | TRBD2 | TRBJ2-3 | TRBV5-1
CASSLRVTYEQYF | TGTGCCAGCAGCTTAAGGGTTACCTACGAGCAGTACTTC | . | . | TRBJ2-7 | TRBV5-5
CAISDAYEQYF | TGTGCCATCAGTGACGCCTACGAGCAGTACTTC | . | . | TRBJ2-7 | TRBV10-3
CASSEVAGGPSTDTQYF | TGCGCCAGCAGCGAGGTAGCGGGGGGCCCTTCCACAGATACGCAGTATTTT | few | TRBD2 | TRBJ2-3 | TRBV5-1
CASSPRFARVNEQFF | TGTGCCAGCAGTCCCCGATTTGCGCGGGTAAATGAGCAGTTCTTC | once | . | TRBJ2-1 | TRBV6-5
CASSYASPYYNEQFF | TGTGCCAGCAGCTACGCCAGCCCCTACTACAATGAGCAGTTCTTC | . | . | TRBJ2-1 | TRBV6-5
CASSSTDGYEQYF | TGTGCCAGCAGTTCGACCGACGGGTACGAGCAGTACTTC | once | . | TRBJ2-7 | TRBV6-1
CASSQESAEPFQNIQYF | TGTGCCAGCAGCCAAGAATCGGCAGAGCCTTTCCAAAACATTCAGTACTTC | . | . | TRBJ2-4 | TRBV14
CASSLTVNTEAFF | TGTGCCAGCAGTTTAACGGTGAACACTGAAGCTTTCTTT | . | . | TRBJ1-1 | TRBV28
CASSVEVPNEQFF | TGTGCCAGCAGCGTAGAGGTCCCAAATGAGCAGTTCTTC | . | . | TRBJ2-1 | TRBV9
CASADRGGGSSYEQYF | TGTGCCAGTGCCGATCGAGGCGGGGGTTCTTCCTACGAGCAGTACTTC | . | TRBD2 | TRBJ2-7 | TRBV19
CAQTRPLRYQPQHF | TGTGCCCAAACGCGCCCACTACGCTATCAGCCCCAGCATTTT | . | . | TRBJ1-5 | TRBV11-1
CASSMGGYSNQPQHF | TGTGCCAGTAGTATGGGGGGGTATAGCAATCAGCCCCAGCATTTT | . | . | TRBJ1-5 | TRBV19
CASSALRGGSYNEQFF | TGTGCCAGCAGCGCCTTGCGCGGGGGGTCCTACAATGAGCAGTTCTTC | . | TRBD2 | TRBJ2-1 | TRBV9
CASSYRPNQETQYF | TGTGCCAGCAGTTACAGGCCAAACCAAGAGACCCAGTACTTC | . | . | TRBJ2-5 | TRBV6-5
CASSQGGTANTGELFF | TGTGCCAGCAGCCAGGGTGGTACGGCGAACACCGGGGAGCTGTTTTTT | . | . | TRBJ2-2 | TRBV7-2
CASSEGLAGGDTQYF | TGTGCCAGCAGCGAAGGACTAGCGGGCGGGGATACGCAGTATTTT | . | TRBD2 | TRBJ2-3 | TRBV5-4
CASRVGVTQYF | TGTGCCAGCAGGGTTGGTGTGACCCAGTACTTC | . | . | TRBJ2-5 | TRBV14
CSVQGQQNTEAFF | TGCAGCGTCCAGGGACAGCAAAACACTGAAGCTTTCTTT | few | TRBD1 | TRBJ1-1 | TRBV29-1
CASSIFGSGANVLTF | TGTGCCAGTAGTATATTCGGGTCCGGGGCCAACGTCCTGACTTTC | . | . | TRBJ2-6 | TRBV19
CASSFDGGSTDTQYF | TGTGCCAGCAGCTTCGATGGGGGAAGTACAGATACGCAGTATTTT | . | . | TRBJ2-3 | TRBV5-6
CATSRVQFSGSYNEQFF | TGTGCCACCAGCAGAGTACAGTTTAGCGGGAGCTACAATGAGCAGTTCTTC | . | TRBD2 | TRBJ2-1 | TRBV15
CASSLQNYAGTQYF | TGTGCCAGCAGCCTACAGAACTACGCGGGGACCCAGTACTTC | few | . | TRBJ2-5 | TRBV6-5
CASSLGTSAGGGEQFF | TGTGCCAGCAGCTTGGGAACTAGCGCCGGGGGAGGGGAGCAGTTCTTC | few | TRBD2 | TRBJ2-1 | TRBV7-6
CATRQDLSGNTIYF | TGTGCCACCAGACAGGACCTCTCTGGAAACACCATATATTTT | . | . | TRBJ1-3 | TRBV11-2
CASSASGTDTQYF | TGTGCCAGCAGTGCTAGCGGCACAGATACGCAGTATTTT | . | . | TRBJ2-3 | TRBV6-5
CASSLDPFTGELFF | TGTGCCAGCAGCTTAGACCCATTTACCGGGGAGCTGTTTTTT | . | . | TRBJ2-2 | TRBV7-2
CASSLITEGYTF | TGTGCCAGCAGCTTGATAACCGAGGGCTACACCTTC | . | . | TRBJ1-2 | TRBV5-4
CARTDYSLGNEQFF | TGTGCCAGGACGGACTACTCCCTGGGGAATGAGCAGTTCTTC | . | . | TRBJ2-1 | TRBV19
CASSVDSRTEAFF | TGTGCCAGCAGCGTGGACAGTCGCACTGAAGCTTTCTTT | few | . | TRBJ1-1 | TRBV9
CASTRQGSEGYTF | TGTGCCAGCACGCGACAGGGTTCGGAGGGCTACACCTTC | few | TRBD1 | TRBJ1-2 | TRBV18
CASSPLVAISYNEQFF | TGTGCCAGCTCACCACTAGTGGCAATCTCCTACAATGAGCAGTTCTTC | . | . | TRBJ2-1 | TRBV18
CASSLAEGGEGFLSGANVLTF | TGCGCCAGCAGCTTGGCCGAGGGGGGCGAAGGCTTTCTCTCTGGGGCCAACGTCCTGACTTTC | once | . | TRBJ2-6 | TRBV5-1
CASKSGGPNTEAFF | TGCGCCAGCAAGTCGGGGGGCCCTAACACTGAAGCTTTCTTT | few | . | TRBJ1-1 | TRBV5-1
CASSPQNLRGPGAYGYTF | TGTGCCAGTAGCCCCCAAAACCTGCGGGGGCCTGGAGCCTATGGCTACACCTTC | . | . | TRBJ1-2 | TRBV19
CASSAADTQYF | TGTGCCAGCAGTGCGGCCGATACGCAGTATTTT | . | . | TRBJ2-3 | TRBV2
CASTRPQTSGDTGELFF | TGTGCCAGCACCCGACCTCAGACTAGCGGGGACACCGGGGAGCTGTTTTTT | . | TRBD2 | TRBJ2-2 | TRBV25-1
CASSQEYPVTYGYTF | TGCGCCAGCAGCCAAGAGTATCCAGTTACCTATGGCTACACCTTC | . | . | TRBJ1-2 | TRBV4-1
CASSSSRNTGELFF | TGTGCCAGCAGTTCCTCCAGAAACACCGGGGAGCTGTTTTTT | . | . | TRBJ2-2 | TRBV6-5
CASSSQGYTEAFF | TGTGCCAGCAGCTCGCAGGGCTACACTGAAGCTTTCTTT | . | . | TRBJ1-1 | TRBV7-9
CASTAPGTGELFF | TGTGCCAGCACCGCCCCGGGGACCGGGGAGCTGTTTTTT | . | . | TRBJ2-2 | TRBV6-5
CASSPRRTQYF | TGTGCCAGCAGCCCTCGGAGGACCCAGTACTTC | . | . | TRBJ2-5 | TRBV27
CASSSPTGDKTGYTF | TGTGCCAGCAGTTCACCTACAGGGGATAAAACAGGCTACACCTTC | . | TRBD1 | TRBJ1-2 | TRBV6-6
CASSQVQDRGKNTEAFF | TGTGCCAGCAGCCAAGTCCAGGACAGGGGGAAAAACACTGAAGCTTTCTTT | . | TRBD1 | TRBJ1-1 | TRBV4-2
CASSPRGRPDTQYF | TGTGCCAGCAGTCCCAGGGGAAGGCCAGATACGCAGTATTTT | . | . | TRBJ2-3 | TRBV2